This TCR beta chain was observed in a study of blood T cell repertoires in COVID-19. This table comes from immunoSEQ multiplex PCR, and its TCRdb copy is limited to in-frame clones, with some not included. The table lists approximately 280,000 clones, roughly 90% of them singletons, with roughly an eighth in the top ten. With 1 base removed from V and 6 bases from J, the gap between germline ends came to 13 bases. The CDR3 loop spans 15 amino acids. The germline gives CDR1 MGHDK, CDR2 SYGVNS. The sequence was collected from a woman aged 60 to 75 with acute or convalescent COVID-19. The chain couples TRBV25-1 to TRBJ1-5; D is uncertain. Sample: peripheral blood. The CDR3 DNA sequence: TGTGCCAGCAGTGAATCAGGTATCGAGTCTCAGCCCCAGCATTTT. This translates into CASSESGIESQPQHF.